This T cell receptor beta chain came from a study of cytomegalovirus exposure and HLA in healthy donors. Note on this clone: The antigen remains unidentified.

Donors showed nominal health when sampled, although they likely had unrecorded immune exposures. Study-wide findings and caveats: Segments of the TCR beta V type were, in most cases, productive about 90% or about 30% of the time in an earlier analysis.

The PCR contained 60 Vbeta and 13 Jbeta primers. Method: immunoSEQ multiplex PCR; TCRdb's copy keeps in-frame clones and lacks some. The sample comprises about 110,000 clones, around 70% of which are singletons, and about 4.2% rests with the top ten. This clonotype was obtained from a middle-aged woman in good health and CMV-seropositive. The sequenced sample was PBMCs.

CDR3 DNA sequence: TGTGCCAGCAGTGGGTACAGGGAAAATTCACCCCTCCACTTT. This encodes CASSGYRENSPLHF. The chain links TRBV2 to TRBJ1-6; TRBD1 might be the D (6 bases). The germline gives CDR1 SNHLY, CDR2 FYNNEI. The V and J ends lost 4 bases and 7 bases respectively, with 11 bases between them. The CDR3 covers 14 residues.